The 5 T cell receptor beta chains listed next were all sequenced from one sample in a study of control samples from healthy donors and cancer patients. Here immunoSEQ multiplex PCR was the method, and the copy in TCRdb shows in-frame clones only, minus some. The sample contains 110,000 to 150,000 clones, about 90% of which appear only once. Sequencing used blood. These receptors originate from a man aged 18 to 30 in good health.

In this sample, this clone turned up once. For the CDR3, the DNA is TGCGCCAGCAGCTTGACGCGAGCGAACACTGAAGCTTTCTTT. As protein: CASSLTRANTEAFF. J is TRBJ1-1 and V is TRBV5-1; D unclear. The CDR3 covers 14 residues. The V end lost 1 base, the J end lost 1 base, and 8 bases lay between the germline ends. Germline V gene data show CDR1 as SGHRS and CDR2 as YFSETQ.

This clone has just one count. V gene TRBV4-1 combines with J gene TRBJ2-1, with D possibly TRBD2 on 5 matching bases. Per germline, CDR1 MGHRA and CDR2 YSYEKL. Trimming removed 4 bases from V and 9 bases from J, with 16 bases in between. This CDR3 is built from 14 residues. Written as DNA, the CDR3 is TGCGCCAGCAGCCCCCTGGGAGAGGGCAGTGAGCAGTTCTTC. It yields the protein CASSPLGEGSEQFF.

V usage is TRBV12-5 and J usage is TRBJ2-7; possible D gene TRBD1, 6 bases. This CDR3 spans 20 amino acids. Germline loops: CDR1 LGHNT, CDR2 FRNRAP. V lost 5 bases and J 0 bases, leaving 29 bases between the germline ends. The CDR3 bases are TGTGCTAGTGGTCGGACCCTTACCGGTACAGGGTCCCTTAGCTCCTACGAGCAGTACTTC. This encodes CASGRTLTGTGSLSSYEQYF.

The DNA for the CDR3 is TGTGCCAGCAGAGAACAGGGCAGGGGCACTGAAGCTTTCTTT. Residues: CASREQGRGTEAFF. The V call is TRBV27, the J call TRBJ1-1, with a possible D match to TRBD1 (6 bases). CDR3 length equals 14 residues. Per the germline V gene, CDR1 is MNHEY and CDR2 is SMNVEV (reference sequence). Trimming pared 6 bases from V and 4 bases from J, leaving 15 bases between.

The J gene is TRBJ2-3, the V gene TRBV5-4, with D possibly TRBD2 on 6 matching bases. The CDR3 consists of 17 residues. The V gene's germline CDR1 is SGHNT and CDR2 YYREEE (reference sequence). The V end was cut by 0 bases, the J end by 2 bases, with 16 bases between. The CDR3 DNA sequence: TGTGCCAGCAGCTTGGACTTGTCGGCTAGCGCCACAGATACGCAGTATTTT. Translating gives CASSLDLSASATDTQYF.